Below, 21 T cell receptor beta chains from the same sample are listed, as sequenced in a study of CD8 T cells in Susac syndrome. Random hexamers served to reverse transcribe roughly 0.5 to 1 ug RNA. TCRdb itself ran the immunoSEQ multiplex PCR reads through MiXCR, one entry per CDR3 protein. The repertoire holds over 100,000 distinct CDR3 sequences, with just over 95% as singletons. The sequenced material came from CD4+ T cells from PBMCs. The source of these receptors is a human donor with Susac syndrome.

The chain is built from TRBV14 and TRBJ1-4, with 7 nucleotides matching TRBD1. The CDR3 has 14 residues. The V and J ends lost 5 bases and 8 bases, in that order; junction bases with no gene match: 8. Germline V CDR1 and CDR2: SGHDN, FVKESK. This CDR3 is CASSSRQGWEKLFF. The CDR3 DNA sequence: TGTGCCAGCAGCTCCCGACAGGGATGGGAAAAACTGTTTTTT.

V and J are TRBV5-1 and TRBJ2-1, with TRBD1 matching over 9 bases. This CDR3 has 15 amino acids. Germline V gene sequence: CDR1 SGHRS, CDR2 YFSETQ. The V segment lost 4 bases and the J segment 3 bases; nucleotides outside the gene matches: 5. DNA of the CDR3: TGCGCCAGCAGCCCGGGGACAGGGCACTACAATGAGCAGTTCTTC. Translation: CASSPGTGHYNEQFF.

The chain links TRBV3-1 to TRBJ1-5, with D possibly matching TRBD1 (6 bases). The V gene's germline CDR1 is LGHDT and CDR2 YNNKEL (reference sequence). CDR3 length: 14 amino acids. V lost 6 bases and J lost 3, with 12 bases in between. The CDR3, as DNA: TGTGCCAGCAGTCTCACAGGGAACAATCAGCCCCAGCATTTT. This sequence encodes CASSLTGNNQPQHF.

The chain recombines TRBV3-1 with TRBJ1-5; unclear D gene. The CDR3 consists of 13 residues. Germline CDR1 reads LGHDT; CDR2 reads YNNKEL (reference sequence). Trimming cost V 4 bases and J 4 bases, with 8 bases left between them. The CDR3 sequence: CASSLGQNQPQHF. In DNA form, the CDR3 reads TGTGCCAGCAGCCTCGGCCAGAATCAGCCCCAGCATTTT.

The rearrangement links TRBV30 to TRBJ2-1; D remains unclear. This CDR3 has 12 amino acids. V dropped 2 bases and J dropped 4 bases, with 6 bases sitting between them. CDR1 GTSNPN and CDR2 SVGIG come from the germline V gene (reference sequence). For the CDR3, the DNA is TGTGCCTGGAGTCCCCTATACAATGAGCAGTTCTTC. This sequence encodes CAWSPLYNEQFF.

The J gene is TRBJ1-2, the V gene TRBV12-3 or TRBV12-4; D is unclear. V shed 4 bases and J shed 10 bases, with 10 bases lying between them. CDR3 length: 11 residues. The CDR3 nucleotides read TGTGCCAGCAGTTCCCAGGCCCTCTACACCTTC. It codes for CASSSQALYTF.

This clonotype was observed a single time. The chain has TRBV5-1 and TRBJ2-7, with 8 bases aligning to TRBD2. The V and J ends lost 2 bases and 1 base, in that order; junction bases with no gene match: 8. The length of the CDR3 is 16 residues. Germline CDR1 and CDR2: SGHRS and YFSETQ. The DNA for the CDR3 is TGCGCCAGCAGCTTATCGGGACTAGGTTTTTCCTACGAGCAGTACTTC. Amino acids: CASSLSGLGFSYEQYF. The complete variable domain, with remaining parts taken from reference TRBV5-1 and TRBJ2-7, reads KAGVTQTPRYLIKTRGQQVTLSCSPISGHRSVSWYQQTPGQGLQFLFEYFSETQRNKGNFPGRFSGRQFSNSRSEMNVSTLELGDSALYLCASSLSGLGFSYEQYFGPGTRLTVT.

The CDR3 bases are TGTGCCAGCAGCCCTCCCGGGGCGAGGCAGCCCCAGCATTTT. Protein: CASSPPGARQPQHF. The chain combines TRBV3-1 with TRBJ1-5, with D tentatively TRBD1 (5 bases). The CDR3 has 14 amino acids. The germline CDR1 and CDR2 sequences are LGHDT and YNNKEL (reference sequence). V lost 4 bases and J 7 bases, leaving 14 bases between the germline ends.

This sequence joins TRBV20-1 and TRBJ1-1; D is ambiguous. The ends were cut back, 7 bases at V and 2 bases at J, with 11 bases in the middle. This CDR3 is 12 amino acids long. Per germline, CDR1 DFQATT and CDR2 SNEGSKA (reference sequence). CDR3 DNA: TGCAGTGTTCCGGGCGATAACACTGAAGCTTTCTTT. Translation gives CSVPGDNTEAFF.

This sequence joins TRBV7-9 and TRBJ1-5; the D is unclear. CDR3 size: 13 residues. V was trimmed by 8 bases and J by 1 base, leaving 9 bases between them. CDR1 and CDR2 (germline): SEHNR, FQNEAQ (reference sequence). In nucleotides, the CDR3 is TGTGCCAGCGGCATGAGCAGCAATCAGCCCCAGCATTTT. This encodes CASGMSSNQPQHF.

CDR3 residues: CSARPPVGRGISYNEQFF. The CDR3 DNA reads TGCAGTGCTAGACCCCCCGTTGGGCGGGGGATCTCCTACAATGAGCAGTTCTTC. The chain recombines TRBV20-1 with TRBJ2-1; 7 bases fit TRBD2. Germline V lookup: CDR1 DFQATT, CDR2 SNEGSKA (reference sequence). V was pared by 2 bases and J by 0 bases, with 13 bases of the junction left unmatched. This CDR3 region has 18 residues.

This chain joins TRBV5-4 and TRBJ2-7, with TRBD1 identical over 7 bases. The length of the CDR3 is 16 residues. The germline V gene encodes CDR1 SGHNT and CDR2 YYREEE (reference sequence). Trimming at V came to 5 bases and at J to 3 bases, leaving 14 bases not matched to a gene. The CDR3, as DNA: TGTGCCAGCAGTATGGAGGTAGGGGGCAGGAGCTACGAGCAGTACTTC. It is translated as CASSMEVGGRSYEQYF.

The chain links TRBV3-1 to TRBJ2-3, with D unresolved. This CDR3 contains 12 residues. Germline assignment: CDR1 LGHDT and CDR2 YNNKEL (reference sequence). Trimming cost V 5 bases and J 8 bases, with 11 bases left between them. In nucleotides, the CDR3 is TGTGCCAGCAGCAAAGGAGAAGGTACGCAGTATTTT. Encoded protein: CASSKGEGTQYF.

The chain combines TRBV29-1 with TRBJ2-7; TRBD2 matches at 7 bases. Germline assignment: CDR1 SQVTM and CDR2 ANQGSEA. The J segment lost 6 bases and the V segment lost 1 base, leaving 12 bases of the junction unmatched. CDR3 size: 15 residues. This CDR3 reads CSVEGAYAGAVEQYF. For the CDR3, the DNA is TGCAGCGTTGAAGGGGCCTACGCGGGAGCGGTCGAGCAGTACTTC.

The chain combines TRBV7-2 with TRBJ2-3, with unresolved D. V shed 5 bases and J shed 6 bases, with 12 bases lying between them. Germline CDR1 SGHTA, CDR2 FQGNSA. The CDR3 is 13 amino acids. The CDR3 DNA reads TGTGCCAGCAGCCAGACCGGAGTTGATACGCAGTATTTT. It translates to CASSQTGVDTQYF.

J is TRBJ2-1 and V is TRBV6-5; the match to TRBD2 covers 12 bases. CDR1 is MNHEY and CDR2 is SVGAGI in the germline V gene. V shed 6 bases and J 7 bases; nucleotides not matched to a gene: 7. The CDR3 totals 15 residues. The chain's CDR3 is CASSPSGRARNEQFF. The CDR3 nucleotides read TGTGCCAGCAGCCCTAGCGGGAGGGCCAGGAATGAGCAGTTCTTC.

The chain has TRBV20-1 and TRBJ2-7; D is tentatively TRBD1 or TRBD2 (5 bases each). In germline, CDR1 is DFQATT, CDR2 SNEGSKA (reference sequence). The CDR3 is 15 residues long. V was trimmed by 6 bases and J by 6 bases, leaving 24 bases between them. The CDR3 nucleotides read TGCAGTGCCATAGGTGGGGCTAGCAATCCCCTCGAGCAGTACTTC. Translation: CSAIGGASNPLEQYF.

The chain couples TRBV5-1 to TRBJ2-1, with D possibly TRBD2 on 5 matching bases. V was clipped by 4 bases and J by 1 base, with 9 bases between them. CDR1 is SGHRS, CDR2 YFSETQ, per germline. The CDR3 consists of 14 residues. The CDR3 loop reads CASSPGMSYNEQFF. Here the CDR3 DNA reads TGCGCCAGCAGCCCCGGGATGTCCTACAATGAGCAGTTCTTC. The full variable domain, completed using reference TRBV5-1 and TRBJ2-1, is KAGVTQTPRYLIKTRGQQVTLSCSPISGHRSVSWYQQTPGQGLQFLFEYFSETQRNKGNFPGRFSGRQFSNSRSEMNVSTLELGDSALYLCASSPGMSYNEQFFGPGTRLTVL.

This chain links TRBV4-3 with TRBJ2-2; no definite D call. CDR1 LGHNA and CDR2 YSLEER come from the germline V gene. This CDR3 region has 15 residues. V was clipped by 2 bases and J by 7 bases, with 14 bases between them. This CDR3 reads CASSQSARFDGELFF. CDR3 sequence (DNA): TGCGCCAGCAGCCAATCTGCCCGGTTCGACGGGGAGCTGTTTTTT.

The chain combines TRBV3-1 with TRBJ2-7, with 9 bases that match TRBD2. The CDR3 is made up of 16 amino acids. Germline V lookup: CDR1 LGHDT, CDR2 YNNKEL (reference sequence). The junction had 9 bases not matched to a gene; V was cut back by 1 base and J by 5 bases. The CDR3 here is CASSQGQASGAHEQYF. CDR3 bases: TGTGCCAGCAGCCAAGGGCAGGCTAGCGGGGCTCACGAGCAGTACTTC.

The CDR3 here is CASSLELSAQYF. CDR3 bases: TGTGCCAGCAGCTTGGAGCTTTCGGCGCAGTACTTC. The V gene is TRBV7-9, the J gene TRBJ2-7; D unresolved. The CDR3 runs to 12 residues. Trimming stripped 3 bases from V and 9 bases from J, with 12 bases between. Germline CDR1 reads SEHNR; CDR2 reads FQNEAQ (reference sequence).